Below are 27 T cell receptor beta chains sequenced from a single sample in a study of blood T cells in healthy people across ages. A J-beta primer mix and a sample-barcoded 5' primer were used in a second PCR of about 7 to 12 cycles. TCRdb redid the calling of the 5' RACE reads with MiXCR, one entry per CDR3 protein. The table records about 690,000 distinct CDR3 sequences, less than 45% of them present only once. Sequencing input: blood. Receptor source: a man older than 75 in good health.

The rearrangement uses TRBV20-1 and TRBJ2-1; either TRBD1 or TRBD2 may fit D (6 bases each). The CDR3 loop spans 16 amino acids. Germline-derived CDR1 and CDR2 are DFQATT and SNEGSKA (reference sequence). Trimming took off 3 bases at V and 2 bases at J, with 17 bases between the two ends. CDR3 sequence: CSARLRTGATYNEQFF. CDR3 coding DNA: TGCAGTGCTAGGTTACGTACGGGGGCAACCTACAATGAGCAGTTCTTC.

In the case of this clonotype: Possible read error: a much larger clone is one base away. The gene calls are TRBV5-1 and TRBJ2-1, with a weak D call TRBD1 (6 bases). There are 16 residues in the CDR3. Germline V gene lookup returns CDR1 SGHRS and CDR2 YFSETQ. V lost 0 bases, J lost 10 bases, and 20 bases lay in between. The CDR3 DNA is TGCGCCAGCAGCTTGGGTGGGACACCGAGGACCTACGAGCAGTTCTTC. The encoded protein is CASSLGGTPRTYEQFF.

This clonotype came up many times. This sequence joins TRBV20-1 and TRBJ2-5, with TRBD2 matching 12 bases. The CDR3 has 15 amino acids. Germline V gene sequence: CDR1 DFQATT, CDR2 SNEGSKA (reference sequence). The V and J ends lost 1 base and 5 bases, in that order; junction bases with no gene match: 5. CDR3 DNA sequence: TGCAGTGCTAGAGGTACTAGCGGGAGGACGGAGACCCAGTACTTC. Its translation is CSARGTSGRTETQYF.

This clonotype was picked up a small number of times. The genes are TRBV20-1 and TRBJ1-2; weak D call: TRBD1 (6 bases). Looked up from germline, CDR1 is DFQATT and CDR2 is SNEGSKA (reference sequence). This CDR3 contains 13 residues. The V end was cut by 0 bases, the J end by 5 bases, with 10 bases between. The CDR3 loop reads CSARDWQGYGYTF. Written as DNA, the CDR3 is TGCAGTGCTAGAGATTGGCAGGGGTATGGCTACACCTTC.

V usage is TRBV2 and J usage is TRBJ2-6, with D hard to call. V shed 4 bases and J shed 4 bases, with 11 bases lying between them. Germline values: CDR1 SNHLY, CDR2 FYNNEI. This CDR3 is built from 15 residues. DNA of the CDR3: TGTGCCAGCAGTGCTTTAAGGCAAGGGGCCAACGTCCTGACTTTC. Its translation: CASSALRQGANVLTF.

There are a few counts of this clonotype. The CDR3 region is CASSSYGNLQETQYF. The CDR3 nucleotides are TGTGCCAGCAGCTCATACGGAAACCTTCAAGAGACCCAGTACTTC. The J gene is TRBJ2-5, the V gene TRBV7-2; D remains unclear. V was cut by 4 bases and J by 2 bases, with 14 bases left in between. Germline V gives CDR1 SGHTA, CDR2 FQGNSA. The CDR3 loop spans 15 amino acids.

This clonotype was counted many times. The CDR3 spells CSASGQAGGASLKQFF. Here the CDR3 DNA reads TGCAGTGCGTCAGGTCAGGCGGGAGGGGCTTCATTAAAGCAGTTCTTC. The rearrangement uses TRBV20-1 and TRBJ2-1; 9 nucleotides align to TRBD2. CDR1 and CDR2 from the germline V gene are DFQATT and SNEGSKA (reference sequence). This CDR3 contains 16 residues. The ends lost 6 bases at V and 11 bases at J; junction bases unmatched: 20.

This clonotype has a count of ten or more. The genes are TRBV29-1 and TRBJ1-2; D unclear. CDR3 size: 12 residues. Trimming took 2 bases from V and 2 from J, leaving 6 bases between them. The germline V gene encodes CDR1 SQVTM and CDR2 ANQGSEA. The CDR3 region has the DNA TGCAGCGTTGAAAAAGCGAACTATGGCTACACCTTC. This codes for CSVEKANYGYTF.

This clonotype appeared a few times. The gene calls are TRBV2 and TRBJ2-4; 8 bases agree with TRBD2. Trimming at V came to 5 bases and at J to 8 bases, leaving 8 bases not matched to a gene. Germline CDR1 SNHLY, CDR2 FYNNEI. The CDR3 consists of 14 residues. Written as DNA, the CDR3 is TGTGCCAGCAGTAGGATCGGGGGGGCCGACATTCAGTACTTC. Translating it yields CASSRIGGADIQYF.

This clonotype was picked up many times. The chain has TRBV27 and TRBJ2-6; D is ambiguous. This CDR3 is built from 16 residues. Trimming removed 3 bases from V and 2 bases from J, with 11 bases in between. The germline V gene has CDR1 MNHEY and CDR2 SMNVEV (reference sequence). For the CDR3, the DNA is TGTGCCAGCAGTTTTATTAAGGAAACTGGGGCCAACGTCCTGACTTTC. Translated: CASSFIKETGANVLTF.

The rearrangement links TRBV5-1 to TRBJ2-7; D tentatively fits TRBD1 or TRBD2 (5 bases each). Germline assignment: CDR1 SGHRS and CDR2 YFSETQ. V was clipped by 2 bases and J by 0 bases, with 12 bases between them. CDR3 size: 15 residues. The CDR3 here is CASSLGRQSSYEQYF. The CDR3 DNA reads as TGCGCCAGCAGCTTAGGGAGACAGAGCTCCTACGAGCAGTACTTC.

The chain combines TRBV20-1 with TRBJ2-5; possibly TRBD2 for D (6 bases). V shed 3 bases and J shed 4 bases, with 18 bases lying between them. The CDR3 runs to 15 residues. Germline CDR1 reads DFQATT; CDR2 reads SNEGSKA (reference sequence). CDR3 residues: CSASPPRRGGETQYF. DNA of the CDR3: TGCAGTGCTAGCCCTCCTCGGCGGGGAGGAGAGACCCAGTACTTC.

The V and J genes are TRBV15 and TRBJ2-7, with D possibly being TRBD1 (5 bases). The CDR3 runs to 14 residues. Trimming stripped 3 bases from V and 1 base from J, with 10 bases between. Germline V gene data show CDR1 as LNHNV and CDR2 as YYDKDF (reference sequence). CDR3 residues: CATSSRQGSYEQYF. CDR3 DNA sequence: TGTGCCACCAGCAGTCGGCAGGGATCCTACGAGCAGTACTTC.

There are a few counts of this clonotype. This chain connects TRBV7-8 to TRBJ2-1, with 9 bases identical to TRBD2. Germline CDR1 SGHVS, CDR2 FQNEAQ. Trimming took 5 bases from V and 3 from J; bases not matched to a gene: 11. This CDR3 region has 17 residues. The CDR3 loop is CASSRGGGLAFYNEQFF. CDR3 DNA: TGTGCCAGCAGCCGGGGTGGGGGACTAGCTTTCTACAATGAGCAGTTCTTC.

This clonotype was seen only once. The chain recombines TRBV4-1 with TRBJ2-1; D is perhaps TRBD1 (6 bases). V was trimmed by 1 base and J by 13 bases, leaving 20 bases between them. The CDR3 length is 15 residues. Per germline, CDR1 MGHRA and CDR2 YSYEKL. The CDR3: CASSQGTGREETQFF. The CDR3 DNA sequence: TGCGCCAGCAGCCAAGGCACAGGGCGAGAAGAGACCCAGTTCTTC.

This CDR3 reads CASSQPGQGPYEQYF. The CDR3 DNA follows: TGTGCCAGCAGCCAACCGGGACAGGGCCCCTACGAGCAGTACTTC. J is TRBJ2-7 and V is TRBV3-1, with 9 bases identical to TRBD1. This CDR3 spans 15 amino acids. After removal of 2 bases from V and 2 bases from J, the junction contained 4 bases not matched to a gene. Germline loops: CDR1 LGHDT, CDR2 YNNKEL (reference sequence).

Notes on this clonotype: A junction end diverges from the germline sequence, so it may reflect a read error. The genes are TRBV11-1 and TRBJ1-1; no reliable D call. The germline V gene encodes CDR1 SGHAT and CDR2 FQDESV (reference sequence). The CDR3 is 13 residues long. The CDR3 reads CVSNSLINTEAFF. CDR3 nucleotide sequence: TGTGTCAGCAACAGTCTAATCAACACTGAAGCTTTCTTT.

This clonotype was detected ten times or more. The CDR3 DNA reads as TGTGCCAGCAGCTCCCCGGGACAGGAAAAAGCTTTCTTT. This encodes CASSSPGQEKAFF. This sequence joins TRBV28 and TRBJ1-1; 8 nucleotides align to TRBD1. CDR3 length: 13 amino acids. Germline assignment: CDR1 MDHEN and CDR2 SYDVKM. The V and J ends lost 6 bases and 9 bases, in that order; junction bases with no gene match: 9.

In its sample, this clonotype was seen a few times. The genes are TRBV24-1 and TRBJ2-3; 7 bases match TRBD2. The CDR3 runs 13 residues. From germline, CDR1 is KGHDR and CDR2 SFDVKD. V gave up 9 bases and J gave up 6 bases; unmatched junction bases: 8. This CDR3 is CATRGRALDTQYF. The CDR3 DNA reads as TGTGCCACCCGAGGGAGGGCCTTGGATACGCAGTATTTT.

The chain is built from TRBV30 and TRBJ2-6; a possible D gene is TRBD2 (6 bases). The CDR3 has 15 residues. Per germline, CDR1 GTSNPN and CDR2 SVGIG (reference sequence). V was pared by 0 bases and J by 4 bases, with 10 bases between. The CDR3 DNA reads as TGTGCCTGGAGTGTAGGGGACTCCGGGGCCAACGTCCTGACTTTC. Its protein product is CAWSVGDSGANVLTF. Looking up the rest from reference TRBV30 and TRBJ2-6 gives the full variable domain: SQTIHQWPATLVQPVGSPLSLECTVEGTSNPNLYWYRQAAGRGLQLLFYSVGIGQISSEVPQNLSASRPQDRQFILSSKKLLLSDSGFYLCAWSVGDSGANVLTFGAGSRLTVL.

This clonotype has more than one count but fewer than ten. The chain joins TRBV7-9 to TRBJ1-5; D gene ambiguous. This CDR3 region has 13 residues. Per germline, CDR1 SEHNR and CDR2 FQNEAQ (reference sequence). V was pared by 2 bases and J by 4 bases, with 6 bases between. The CDR3 sequence is CASSLTRNQPQHF. CDR3 nucleotides: TGTGCCAGCAGCTTAACCCGGAATCAGCCCCAGCATTTT.

This clonotype has only a few counts. The V gene is TRBV7-2, the J gene TRBJ2-5; 8 bases are shared with TRBD2. This CDR3 contains 16 residues. J gave up 4 bases and V 2 bases, and 9 bases lay outside the gene matches. The germline gives CDR1 SGHTA, CDR2 FQGNSA. Here the CDR3 DNA reads TGTGCCAGCAGCTTAATAGGACTCGGGGGGGTAGAGACCCAGTACTTC. It is translated as CASSLIGLGGVETQYF.

In its sample, this clonotype was seen many times. This sequence joins TRBV4-3 and TRBJ2-3, with no clear D. The CDR3 is 17 residues long. Trimming removed 0 bases at V and 1 base at J, with 14 bases between. Looked up from germline, CDR1 is LGHNA and CDR2 is YSLEER. CDR3 loop: CASSQDLWTPGTDTQYF. CDR3 coding DNA: TGCGCCAGCAGCCAAGATCTGTGGACGCCAGGCACAGATACGCAGTATTTT.

The CDR3 coding sequence is TGTGCCAGTAGGTCAGGGGTTCCTAATGAAAAACTGTTTTTT. Encoded protein: CASRSGVPNEKLFF. This chain uses TRBV19 with TRBJ1-4; tentative D call: TRBD1 (6 bases). CDR1 LNHDA and CDR2 SQIVND come from the germline V gene (reference sequence). This CDR3 contains 14 residues. With 6 bases removed from V and 3 bases from J, the gap between germline ends came to 11 bases.

The genes are TRBV20-1 and TRBJ2-7, with D hard to call. This CDR3 spans 13 amino acids. CDR1 is DFQATT, CDR2 SNEGSKA, per germline (reference sequence). Trimming removed 8 bases at V and 3 bases at J, with 17 bases between. The CDR3 DNA reads as TGCAGTACCTCTACACCGTCCCACTACGAGCAGTACTTC. It encodes CSTSTPSHYEQYF.

Remarks on this clonotype: A much larger clone differs by one base, so this may be a read error. V and J are TRBV4-2 and TRBJ2-6; D possibly corresponds to TRBD1 (6 bases). The CDR3 totals 18 residues. Germline values: CDR1 LGHNA, CDR2 YNFKEQ. V was shortened by 1 base and J by 0 bases, with 13 bases between the two germline ends. The CDR3 spells CASSQAGDAVSGANVLTF. The CDR3 DNA follows: TGTGCCAGCAGCCAAGCAGGGGACGCCGTCTCTGGGGCCAACGTCCTGACTTTC.

This clonotype was seen at least ten times. The chain couples TRBV5-4 to TRBJ2-1, with D possibly matching TRBD1 (5 bases). In germline, CDR1 is SGHNT, CDR2 YYREEE (reference sequence). The CDR3 has 15 amino acids. Trimming cost V 0 bases and J 0 bases, with 7 bases left between them. CDR3 sequence (DNA): TGTGCCAGCAGCTTGGGGGGCCGCTCCTACAATGAGCAGTTCTTC. Encoded protein: CASSLGGRSYNEQFF.